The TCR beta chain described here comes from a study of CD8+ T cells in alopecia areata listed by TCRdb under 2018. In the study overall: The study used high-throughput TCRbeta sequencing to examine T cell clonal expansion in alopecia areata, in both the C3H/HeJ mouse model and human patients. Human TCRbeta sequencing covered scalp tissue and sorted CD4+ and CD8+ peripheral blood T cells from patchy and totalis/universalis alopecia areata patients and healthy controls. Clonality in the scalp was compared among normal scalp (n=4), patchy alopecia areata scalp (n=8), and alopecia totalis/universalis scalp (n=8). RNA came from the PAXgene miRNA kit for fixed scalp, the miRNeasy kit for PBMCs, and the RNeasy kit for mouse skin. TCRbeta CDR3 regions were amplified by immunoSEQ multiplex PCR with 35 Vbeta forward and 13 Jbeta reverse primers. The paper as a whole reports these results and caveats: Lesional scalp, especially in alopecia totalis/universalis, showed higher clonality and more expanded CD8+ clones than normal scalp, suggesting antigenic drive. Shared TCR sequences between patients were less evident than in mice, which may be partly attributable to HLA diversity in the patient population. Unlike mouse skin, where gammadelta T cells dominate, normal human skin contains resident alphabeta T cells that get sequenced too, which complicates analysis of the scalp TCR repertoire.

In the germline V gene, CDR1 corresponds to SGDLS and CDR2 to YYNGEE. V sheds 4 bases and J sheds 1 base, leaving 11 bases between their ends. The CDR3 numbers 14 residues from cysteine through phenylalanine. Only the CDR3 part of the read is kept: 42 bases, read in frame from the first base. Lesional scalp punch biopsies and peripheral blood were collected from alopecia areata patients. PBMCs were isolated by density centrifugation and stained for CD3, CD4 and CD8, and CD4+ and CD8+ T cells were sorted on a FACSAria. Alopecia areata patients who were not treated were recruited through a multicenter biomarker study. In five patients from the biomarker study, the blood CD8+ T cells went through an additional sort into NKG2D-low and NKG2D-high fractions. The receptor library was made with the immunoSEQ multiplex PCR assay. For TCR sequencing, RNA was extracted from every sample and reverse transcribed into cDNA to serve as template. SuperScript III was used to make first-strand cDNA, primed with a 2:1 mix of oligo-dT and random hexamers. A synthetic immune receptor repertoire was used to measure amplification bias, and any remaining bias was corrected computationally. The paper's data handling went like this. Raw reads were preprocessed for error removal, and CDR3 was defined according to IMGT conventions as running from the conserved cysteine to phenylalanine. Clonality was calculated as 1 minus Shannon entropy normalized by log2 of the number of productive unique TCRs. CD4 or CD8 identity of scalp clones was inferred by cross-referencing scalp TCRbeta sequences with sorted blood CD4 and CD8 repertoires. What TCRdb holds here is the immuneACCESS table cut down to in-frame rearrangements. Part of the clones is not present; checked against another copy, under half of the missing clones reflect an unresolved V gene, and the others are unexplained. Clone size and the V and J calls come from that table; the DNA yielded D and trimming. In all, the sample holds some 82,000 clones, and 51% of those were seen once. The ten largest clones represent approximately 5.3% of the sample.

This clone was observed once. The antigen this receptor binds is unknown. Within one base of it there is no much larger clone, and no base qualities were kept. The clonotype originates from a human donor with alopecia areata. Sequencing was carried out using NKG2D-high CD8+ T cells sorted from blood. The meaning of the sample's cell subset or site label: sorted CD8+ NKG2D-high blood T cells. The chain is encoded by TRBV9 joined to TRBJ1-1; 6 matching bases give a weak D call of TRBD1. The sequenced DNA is TGTGCCAGCAGCCAGGGGACCCCGAACACTGAAGCTTTCTTT. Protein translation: CASSQGTPNTEAFF.